A selection of T cell receptor beta chains follows, all from one sample in a study of early T cells in non-severe SARS-CoV-2 infection. TCRdb reanalysed the 5' RACE reads using MiXCR and keeps one entry per CDR3 protein. The sample holds about 42,000 distinct CDR3 sequences, 5% to 6.5% seen once. This material consisted of whole blood, taken at baseline. Receptor source: an adult who was a healthcare worker with PCR-confirmed SARS-CoV-2 infection or an uninfected control (not recorded which). Each CDR3 is given with its conserved first and last residue. The order of the fields is D gene, clone size, V gene, J gene, CDR3 protein, CDR3 DNA. D genes are given only for firm matches. Clone size is shown for a subset of rows, as once, few, many or a class of expanded clone.

D gene: TRBD1
clone size: -
V gene: TRBV6-2/TRBV6-3
J gene: TRBJ2-5
CDR3 protein: CASRAGQGSGETQYF
CDR3 DNA: TGTGCCAGCAGAGCCGGACAGGGATCTGGGGAGACCCAGTACTTC

D gene: -
clone size: many
V gene: TRBV19
J gene: TRBJ1-5
CDR3 protein: CASSKGASNQPQHF
CDR3 DNA: TGTGCCAGTAGTAAAGGGGCTAGCAATCAGCCCCAGCATTTT

D gene: -
clone size: many
V gene: TRBV30
J gene: TRBJ1-2
CDR3 protein: CASGQQLYGYTF
CDR3 DNA: TGTGCCTCTGGACAGCAGCTCTATGGCTACACCTTC

D gene: -
clone size: -
V gene: TRBV12-3/TRBV12-4
J gene: TRBJ1-5
CDR3 protein: CASRRTVKNQPQHF
CDR3 DNA: TGTGCCAGCAGGCGGACAGTCAAAAATCAGCCCCAGCATTTT

D gene: -
clone size: many
V gene: TRBV7-8
J gene: TRBJ1-5
CDR3 protein: CASSSTGFSNQPQHF
CDR3 DNA: TGTGCCAGCAGCTCCACAGGATTTAGCAATCAGCCCCAGCATTTT

D gene: -
clone size: many
V gene: TRBV5-1
J gene: TRBJ1-1
CDR3 protein: CASRAFTGSWMNTEAFF
CDR3 DNA: TGCGCCAGCAGAGCCTTTACAGGGAGTTGGATGAACACTGAAGCTTTCTTT

D gene: -
clone size: many
V gene: TRBV10-3
J gene: TRBJ2-7
CDR3 protein: CAISETFATDEQYF
CDR3 DNA: TGTGCCATCAGTGAGACTTTCGCGACAGACGAGCAGTACTTC

D gene: -
clone size: many
V gene: TRBV5-4
J gene: TRBJ1-1
CDR3 protein: CASSLRVAGNTEAFF
CDR3 DNA: TGTGCCAGCAGCTTGAGGGTCGCGGGGAACACTGAAGCTTTCTTT

D gene: -
clone size: -
V gene: TRBV18
J gene: TRBJ2-2
CDR3 protein: CASSPQGYTGELFF
CDR3 DNA: TGTGCCAGCTCACCACAAGGATACACCGGGGAGCTGTTTTTT

D gene: TRBD1
clone size: many
V gene: TRBV28
J gene: TRBJ1-6
CDR3 protein: CASSSPGQVVSPLHF
CDR3 DNA: TGTGCCAGCAGTTCGCCCGGACAGGTCGTTTCACCCCTCCACTTT

D gene: -
clone size: -
V gene: TRBV7-2
J gene: TRBJ2-1
CDR3 protein: CASSLAPADEQFF
CDR3 DNA: TGTGCCAGCAGCTTAGCACCAGCGGATGAGCAGTTCTTC

D gene: TRBD2
clone size: few
V gene: TRBV4-1
J gene: TRBJ2-1
CDR3 protein: CASSQLRSGLAYNEQFF
CDR3 DNA: TGCGCCAGCAGCCAGTTACGTAGTGGACTAGCCTACAATGAGCAGTTCTTC

D gene: TRBD1
clone size: many
V gene: TRBV28
J gene: TRBJ1-2
CDR3 protein: CASSPTGAYGYTF
CDR3 DNA: TGTGCCAGCAGTCCCACAGGGGCCTATGGCTACACCTTC

D gene: -
clone size: many
V gene: TRBV11-2
J gene: TRBJ1-2
CDR3 protein: CASSFATSWTDPFYGYTF
CDR3 DNA: TGTGCCAGCAGCTTCGCTACCTCCTGGACGGATCCCTTCTATGGCTACACCTTC

D gene: -
clone size: many
V gene: TRBV12-3/TRBV12-4
J gene: TRBJ1-3
CDR3 protein: CASGLAGNTIYF
CDR3 DNA: TGTGCCAGTGGGCTTGCTGGAAACACCATATATTTT

D gene: -
clone size: -
V gene: TRBV7-2
J gene: TRBJ2-7
CDR3 protein: CASSPYRTPYEQYF
CDR3 DNA: TGTGCCAGCAGCCCCTACAGGACACCCTACGAGCAGTACTTC

D gene: -
clone size: -
V gene: TRBV18
J gene: TRBJ1-5
CDR3 protein: CASSPEGGNSNQPQHF
CDR3 DNA: TGTGCCAGCTCCCCCGAAGGGGGGAATAGCAATCAGCCCCAGCATTTT

D gene: -
clone size: few
V gene: TRBV4-2
J gene: TRBJ2-4
CDR3 protein: CASSQDFNQNIQYF
CDR3 DNA: TGTGCCAGCAGCCAAGATTTCAACCAAAACATTCAGTACTTC

D gene: -
clone size: -
V gene: TRBV12-3/TRBV12-4
J gene: TRBJ1-1
CDR3 protein: CASSLLGGVNTEAFF
CDR3 DNA: TGTGCCAGCAGTTTGTTAGGGGGAGTGAACACTGAAGCTTTCTTT

D gene: TRBD2
clone size: few
V gene: TRBV5-1
J gene: TRBJ2-3
CDR3 protein: CASRSGGGPDTQYF
CDR3 DNA: TGCGCCAGCCGTAGCGGGGGGGGACCAGATACGCAGTATTTT

D gene: TRBD2
clone size: many
V gene: TRBV7-2
J gene: TRBJ2-3
CDR3 protein: CASSLASSGGVNTQYF
CDR3 DNA: TGTGCCAGCAGCTTAGCATCGAGCGGGGGGGTTAATACGCAGTATTTT

D gene: -
clone size: many
V gene: TRBV28
J gene: TRBJ1-1
CDR3 protein: CASRTDSSNTEAFF
CDR3 DNA: TGTGCCAGCAGGACGGACAGTTCGAACACTGAAGCTTTCTTT

D gene: TRBD2
clone size: -
V gene: TRBV5-1
J gene: TRBJ2-1
CDR3 protein: CASSLKGGYYNEQFF
CDR3 DNA: TGCGCCAGCAGCCTCAAGGGAGGGTACTACAATGAGCAGTTCTTC

D gene: -
clone size: few
V gene: TRBV10-3
J gene: TRBJ1-3
CDR3 protein: CAIRRLSGNTIYF
CDR3 DNA: TGTGCCATCAGGAGACTCTCTGGAAACACCATATATTTT

D gene: -
clone size: few
V gene: TRBV7-2
J gene: TRBJ1-4
CDR3 protein: CASSFWNEKLFF
CDR3 DNA: TGTGCCAGCAGCTTTTGGAATGAAAAACTGTTTTTT

D gene: -
clone size: many
V gene: TRBV20-1
J gene: TRBJ2-5
CDR3 protein: CSATRGPTQETQYF
CDR3 DNA: TGCAGTGCTACCCGGGGCCCCACGCAAGAGACCCAGTACTTC

D gene: TRBD1
clone size: many
V gene: TRBV12-3/TRBV12-4
J gene: TRBJ1-5
CDR3 protein: CASSQNTGVTQHF
CDR3 DNA: TGTGCCAGCAGCCAGAATACAGGGGTAACCCAGCATTTT

D gene: -
clone size: many
V gene: TRBV6-5
J gene: TRBJ2-1
CDR3 protein: CASSYSSRSEQFF
CDR3 DNA: TGTGCCAGCAGTTACTCGTCTAGATCTGAGCAGTTCTTC

D gene: -
clone size: many
V gene: TRBV20-1
J gene: TRBJ2-4
CDR3 protein: CSARGPVAKNIQYF
CDR3 DNA: TGCAGTGCTAGAGGGCCAGTAGCCAAAAACATTCAGTACTTC

D gene: TRBD1
clone size: -
V gene: TRBV12-3/TRBV12-4
J gene: TRBJ2-7
CDR3 protein: CATRQGPYEQYF
CDR3 DNA: TGTGCCACCCGACAGGGACCCTACGAGCAGTACTTC

D gene: -
clone size: few
V gene: TRBV2
J gene: TRBJ1-1
CDR3 protein: CASSEVEVAFF
CDR3 DNA: TGTGCCAGCAGTGAAGTCGAGGTTGCTTTCTTT

D gene: -
clone size: many
V gene: TRBV19
J gene: TRBJ2-7
CDR3 protein: CASSILGATYEQYF
CDR3 DNA: TGTGCCAGTAGTATATTGGGGGCAACCTACGAGCAGTACTTC

D gene: -
clone size: few
V gene: TRBV5-1
J gene: TRBJ2-1
CDR3 protein: CASSPDFAGTYNEQFF
CDR3 DNA: TGCGCCAGCAGCCCGGACTTCGCGGGGACGTACAATGAGCAGTTCTTC

D gene: -
clone size: many
V gene: TRBV20-1
J gene: TRBJ2-3
CDR3 protein: CSARDRRGIRADTQYF
CDR3 DNA: TGCAGTGCTAGAGATCGGAGAGGCATTAGAGCAGATACGCAGTATTTT

D gene: -
clone size: many
V gene: TRBV5-1
J gene: TRBJ1-1
CDR3 protein: CASSLGDGNTEAFF
CDR3 DNA: TGCGCCAGCAGCTTGGGCGACGGGAACACTGAAGCTTTCTTT

D gene: -
clone size: -
V gene: TRBV25-1
J gene: TRBJ1-4
CDR3 protein: CASSDFTATNEKLFF
CDR3 DNA: TGTGCCAGCAGTGATTTTACAGCAACTAATGAAAAACTGTTTTTT

D gene: TRBD1
clone size: many
V gene: TRBV9
J gene: TRBJ1-2
CDR3 protein: CASSAGQGDYGYTF
CDR3 DNA: TGTGCCAGCAGCGCGGGACAGGGCGACTATGGCTACACCTTC

D gene: -
clone size: few
V gene: TRBV7-2
J gene: TRBJ1-5
CDR3 protein: CASSSTVINQPQHF
CDR3 DNA: TGTGCCAGCAGCTCTACAGTGATCAATCAGCCCCAGCATTTT

D gene: -
clone size: few
V gene: TRBV5-1
J gene: TRBJ2-7
CDR3 protein: CASSWINGHEQYF
CDR3 DNA: TGCGCCAGCAGCTGGATCAACGGCCACGAGCAGTACTTC

D gene: -
clone size: -
V gene: TRBV7-2
J gene: TRBJ2-3
CDR3 protein: CASSGWGGNTDTQYF
CDR3 DNA: TGTGCCAGCAGCGGCTGGGGGGGCAACACAGATACGCAGTATTTT

D gene: TRBD2
clone size: many
V gene: TRBV24-1
J gene: TRBJ2-1
CDR3 protein: CATSDLGGAGGGNEQFF
CDR3 DNA: TGTGCCACCAGTGATTTGGGCGGAGCGGGGGGCGGGAATGAGCAGTTCTTC

D gene: TRBD1
clone size: -
V gene: TRBV6-1
J gene: TRBJ2-6
CDR3 protein: CASSAYSGTGVSGANVLTF
CDR3 DNA: TGTGCCAGCAGTGCCTACAGCGGGACAGGGGTTAGTGGGGCCAACGTCCTGACTTTC

D gene: -
clone size: many
V gene: TRBV2
J gene: TRBJ1-1
CDR3 protein: CASSERGQMNTEAFF
CDR3 DNA: TGTGCCAGCAGTGAGAGAGGACAAATGAACACTGAAGCTTTCTTT

D gene: -
clone size: -
V gene: TRBV7-9
J gene: TRBJ1-1
CDR3 protein: CASSRGHTPEAFF
CDR3 DNA: TGTGCCAGCAGCAGAGGACATACCCCTGAAGCTTTCTTT

D gene: -
clone size: -
V gene: TRBV19
J gene: TRBJ1-2
CDR3 protein: CASRDPGTDYGYTF
CDR3 DNA: TGTGCCAGTAGAGATCCCGGGACGGACTATGGCTACACCTTC

D gene: -
clone size: many
V gene: TRBV20-1
J gene: TRBJ2-1
CDR3 protein: CSARSNSYNEQFF
CDR3 DNA: TGCAGTGCTAGGTCGAACTCCTACAATGAGCAGTTCTTC

D gene: TRBD2
clone size: many
V gene: TRBV12-3/TRBV12-4
J gene: TRBJ2-3
CDR3 protein: CASSTLAGGTSSTQYF
CDR3 DNA: TGTGCCAGCAGTACATTAGCGGGGGGAACCTCAAGTACGCAGTATTTT

D gene: -
clone size: many
V gene: TRBV4-2
J gene: TRBJ2-1
CDR3 protein: CASSPALSYNEQFF
CDR3 DNA: TGTGCCAGCAGCCCCGCGCTCTCCTACAATGAGCAGTTCTTC

D gene: -
clone size: many
V gene: TRBV7-2
J gene: TRBJ2-3
CDR3 protein: CASSLVVGTDTQYF
CDR3 DNA: TGTGCCAGCAGCTTAGTGGTGGGCACAGATACGCAGTATTTT

D gene: -
clone size: many
V gene: TRBV28
J gene: TRBJ1-5
CDR3 protein: CASRPYRNSNQPQHF
CDR3 DNA: TGTGCCAGCAGACCCTACAGGAATAGCAATCAGCCCCAGCATTTT

D gene: TRBD2
clone size: -
V gene: TRBV3-1
J gene: TRBJ2-1
CDR3 protein: CASSPGLGRVEQFF
CDR3 DNA: TGTGCCAGCAGCCCAGGACTAGGAAGGGTTGAGCAGTTCTTC

D gene: -
clone size: few
V gene: TRBV6-1
J gene: TRBJ1-5
CDR3 protein: CASSVSADSNQPQHF
CDR3 DNA: TGTGCCAGCAGTGTAAGCGCCGATAGCAATCAGCCCCAGCATTTT